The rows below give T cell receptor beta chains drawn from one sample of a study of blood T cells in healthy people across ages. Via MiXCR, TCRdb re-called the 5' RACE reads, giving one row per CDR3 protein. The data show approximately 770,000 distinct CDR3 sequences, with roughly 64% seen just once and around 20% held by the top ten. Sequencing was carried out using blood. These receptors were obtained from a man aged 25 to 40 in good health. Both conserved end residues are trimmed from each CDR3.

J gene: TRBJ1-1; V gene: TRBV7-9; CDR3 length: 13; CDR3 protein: ASSPRGGGNTEAF
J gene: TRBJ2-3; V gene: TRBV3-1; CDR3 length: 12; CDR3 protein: ASSQPSGIDTQY
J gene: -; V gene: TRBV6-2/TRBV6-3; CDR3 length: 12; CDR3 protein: ASTQGGNSNEQY
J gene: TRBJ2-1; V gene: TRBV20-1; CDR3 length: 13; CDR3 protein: SARDIGGTYNEQF
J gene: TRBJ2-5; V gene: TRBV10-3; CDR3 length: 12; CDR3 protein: AISNGGASVTQY
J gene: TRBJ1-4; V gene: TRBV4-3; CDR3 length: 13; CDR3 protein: ASSQRVFTNEKLF
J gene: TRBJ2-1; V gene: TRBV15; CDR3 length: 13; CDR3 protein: ATSRDVGAYNEQF
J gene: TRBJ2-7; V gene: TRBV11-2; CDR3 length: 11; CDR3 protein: ASSFGRPYEQY
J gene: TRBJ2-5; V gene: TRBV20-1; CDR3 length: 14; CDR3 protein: SARDRIRGPTETQY
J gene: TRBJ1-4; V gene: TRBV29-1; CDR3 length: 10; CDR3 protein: SVGQQNEKLF
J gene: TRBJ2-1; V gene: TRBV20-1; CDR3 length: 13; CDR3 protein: SAGNYLAGDNEQF
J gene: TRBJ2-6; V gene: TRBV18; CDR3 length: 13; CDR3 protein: ASSADVSGANVLT
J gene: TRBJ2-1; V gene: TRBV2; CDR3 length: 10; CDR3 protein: ASHDAYNEQF
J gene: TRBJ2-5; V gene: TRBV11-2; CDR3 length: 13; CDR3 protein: ASSSLEAGKETLY
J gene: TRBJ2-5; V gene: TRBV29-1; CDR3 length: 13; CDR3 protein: SVRATQGARETQY
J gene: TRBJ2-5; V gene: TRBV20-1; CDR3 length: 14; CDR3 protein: SARETAHYPWETQY
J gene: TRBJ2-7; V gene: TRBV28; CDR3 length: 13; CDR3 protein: ASSLPGQGHYEQY
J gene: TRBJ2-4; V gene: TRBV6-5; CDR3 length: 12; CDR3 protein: ASRGEGASNIQY